The clone carrying this T cell receptor (beta chain) came up many times. This record belongs to a study of blood T cells in healthy people across ages. V lost 6 bases and J lost 0, with 9 bases in between. Looked up from germline, CDR1 is MNHEY and CDR2 is SVGEGT. CDR3 size: 15 residues. For the second PCR, which ran for about 7 to 12 cycles, a sample-barcoded 5' primer and a J-beta primer mix were used. TCRdb reprocessed the 5' RACE reads with MiXCR, giving one entry per CDR3 protein. The sample lists some 1,000,000 distinct CDR3 sequences; almost 25% were seen once. The sample was also reused in another study, on T cells of mothers and their children.

The genes are TRBV6-2 or TRBV6-3 and TRBJ2-6, with TRBD2 as a possible D gene (5 bases). Material: blood. The sequence came from a girl aged 2 to 9 in good health. The CDR3 reads CASSDRDSGANVLTF. CDR3 nucleotides: TGTGCCAGCAGCGACCGGGACTCTGGGGCCAACGTCCTGACTTTC.